What follows describes a single T cell receptor beta chain. Antigen: not known. This entry is derived from a study of CD4+ T cells in melanoma. Libraries were prepared by immunoSEQ multiplex PCR; TCRdb keeps only in-frame clonotypes and omits some of them. The sample yields 13,000 to 15,000 clones, approximately 63% seen once. CDR1 and CDR2 (germline): SQVTM, ANQGSEA. V was clipped by 7 bases and J by 5 bases, with 15 bases between them. The CDR3 runs to 13 residues. Findings of the study overall: CD8+ T cell, macrophage and B cell function reportedly correlated with neoantigen-specific CD4+ T cells. Reportedly, melanoma neoantigen-specific CD4+ T cells showed varied differentiation states.

The receptor comes from a human donor with melanoma. Sequencing was carried out using cells from a culture (not recorded whether cultured in vitro). The V and J genes are TRBV29-1 and TRBJ1-5, with a weak D call TRBD1 (5 bases). The CDR3 protein is CSAQKGGDQPQHF. The DNA for the CDR3 is TGCAGCGCTCAGAAGGGAGGGGATCAGCCCCAGCATTTT.